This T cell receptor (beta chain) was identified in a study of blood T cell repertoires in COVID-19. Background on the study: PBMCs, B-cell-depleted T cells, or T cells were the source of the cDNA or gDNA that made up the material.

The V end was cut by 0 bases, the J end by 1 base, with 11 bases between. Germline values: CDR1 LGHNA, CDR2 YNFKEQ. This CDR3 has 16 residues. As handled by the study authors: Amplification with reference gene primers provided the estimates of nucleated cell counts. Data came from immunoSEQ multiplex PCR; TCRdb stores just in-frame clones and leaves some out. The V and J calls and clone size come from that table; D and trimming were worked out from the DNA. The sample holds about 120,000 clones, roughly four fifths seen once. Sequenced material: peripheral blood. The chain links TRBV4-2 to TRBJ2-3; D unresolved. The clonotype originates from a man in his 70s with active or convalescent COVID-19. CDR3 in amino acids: CASSQDSGQGTDTQYF. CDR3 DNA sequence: TGTGCCAGCAGCCAAGATTCTGGCCAGGGCACAGATACGCAGTATTTT.